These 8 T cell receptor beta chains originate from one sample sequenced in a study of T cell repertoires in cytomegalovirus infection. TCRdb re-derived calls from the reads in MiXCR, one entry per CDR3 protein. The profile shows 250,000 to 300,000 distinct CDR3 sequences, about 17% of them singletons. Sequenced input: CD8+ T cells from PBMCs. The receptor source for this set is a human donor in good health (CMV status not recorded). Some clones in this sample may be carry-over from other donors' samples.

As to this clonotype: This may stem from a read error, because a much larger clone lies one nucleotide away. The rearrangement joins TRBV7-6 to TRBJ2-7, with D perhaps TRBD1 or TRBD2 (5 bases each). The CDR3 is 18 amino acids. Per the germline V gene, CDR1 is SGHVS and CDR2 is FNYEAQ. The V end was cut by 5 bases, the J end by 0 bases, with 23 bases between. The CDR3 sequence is CASSQGAGRGANSYEQYF. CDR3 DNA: TGTGCCAGCAGCCAAGGGGCAGGAAGAGGGGCCAACTCCTACGAGCAGTACTTC.

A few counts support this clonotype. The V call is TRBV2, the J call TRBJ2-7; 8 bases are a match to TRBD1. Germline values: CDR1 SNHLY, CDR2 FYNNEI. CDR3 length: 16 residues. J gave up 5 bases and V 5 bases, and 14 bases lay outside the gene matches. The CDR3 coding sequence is TGTGCCAGCAGTCTTGGACAGGGCTTTGTGTTTAACGAGCAGTACTTC. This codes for CASSLGQGFVFNEQYF.

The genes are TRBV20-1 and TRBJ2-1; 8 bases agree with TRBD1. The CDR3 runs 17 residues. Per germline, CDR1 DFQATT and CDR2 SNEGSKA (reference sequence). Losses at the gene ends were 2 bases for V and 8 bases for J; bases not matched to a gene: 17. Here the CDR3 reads CSARPSRGDRMLDEQFF. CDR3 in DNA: TGCAGTGCTAGACCCTCAAGGGGGGACAGGATGTTGGATGAGCAGTTCTTC.

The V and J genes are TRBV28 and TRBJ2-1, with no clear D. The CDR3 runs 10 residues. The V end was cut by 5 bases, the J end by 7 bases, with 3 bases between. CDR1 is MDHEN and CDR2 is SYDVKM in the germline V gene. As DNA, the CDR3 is TGTGCCAGCAGTCGTAATGAGCAGTTCTTC. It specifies CASSRNEQFF.

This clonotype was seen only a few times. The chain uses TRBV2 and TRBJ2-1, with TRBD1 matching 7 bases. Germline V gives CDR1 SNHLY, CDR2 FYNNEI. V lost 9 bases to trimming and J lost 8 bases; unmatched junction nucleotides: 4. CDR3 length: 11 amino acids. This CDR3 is CARRTGYEQFF. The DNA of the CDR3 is TGTGCCAGACGGACAGGCTATGAGCAGTTCTTC.

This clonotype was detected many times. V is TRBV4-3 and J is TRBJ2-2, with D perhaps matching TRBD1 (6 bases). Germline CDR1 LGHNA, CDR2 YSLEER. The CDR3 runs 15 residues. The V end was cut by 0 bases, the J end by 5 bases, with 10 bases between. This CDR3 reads CASSQDRGGTGELFF. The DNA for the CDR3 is TGCGCCAGCAGCCAAGACAGGGGTGGGACCGGGGAGCTGTTTTTT.

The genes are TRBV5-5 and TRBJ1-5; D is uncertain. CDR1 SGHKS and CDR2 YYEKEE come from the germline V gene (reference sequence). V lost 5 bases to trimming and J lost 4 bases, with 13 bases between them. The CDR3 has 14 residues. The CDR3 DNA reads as TGTGCCAGCAGTCTGGACCGTAATAATCAGCCCCAGCATTTT. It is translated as CASSLDRNNQPQHF. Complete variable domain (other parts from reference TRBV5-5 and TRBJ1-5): DAGVTQSPTHLIKTRGQQVTLRCSPISGHKSVSWYQQVLGQGPQFIFQYYEKEERGRGNFPDRFSARQFPNYSSELNVNALLLGDSALYLCASSLDRNNQPQHFGDGTRLSIL.

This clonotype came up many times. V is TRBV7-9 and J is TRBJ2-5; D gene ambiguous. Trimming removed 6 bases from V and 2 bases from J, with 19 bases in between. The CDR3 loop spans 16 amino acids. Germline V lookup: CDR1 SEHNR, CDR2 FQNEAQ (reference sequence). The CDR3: CASRYPESLGQETQYF. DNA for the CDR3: TGTGCCAGCAGATATCCGGAAAGTCTCGGACAAGAGACCCAGTACTTC.